This TCR beta chain appears in the sequencing data of a study of cytomegalovirus exposure and HLA in healthy donors (dated by TCRdb to 2016 to 2017). Concerning the study at large: In an earlier analysis of 550 to 750 of the donors, 276 Gb of sequence data and just under 120 million unique TCR beta sequences from 150 million to 200 million T cells were reported. About 330 gigabases of sequencing data and 70 million to 100 million unique TCR sequences made up an early release that covered 500 to 700 HLA-typed donors. The aim of the study was to test whether cataloging public T cell receptors could identify signatures of past pathogen exposure. High-throughput TCR immunosequencing, statistical association of individual TCRs with disease status, and machine learning were combined to predict cytomegalovirus infection status. All discovery cohort repertoires had been generated on a single sequencing platform. A later analysis re-analyzed previously published TCR beta repertoires from 660 or so donors and added high-resolution HLA genotyping to study TCR occurrence patterns. A later genetic analysis took genome-wide SNP genotypes for 398 of the 666 donors and used that subset as a discovery cohort. Of the 300 to 500 genotyped donors, roughly 80% were placed in the genetic ancestry cluster associated with self-reported Caucasian donors. A separate validation cohort of over a hundred different subjects was used in addition to the roughly 670-subject first cohort. Donor age, sex, ethnicity and CMV serostatus were compiled together with the repertoire data. Both class I and class II loci were covered by HLA typing, at four-digit resolution. Typing coverage differed by locus: A, B, C, DRB1 and DQB1 were typed in roughly 620-630 donors, DQA1 in roughly 500, DPA1 in around 580, and DPB1 in 450 to 480. Among roughly 400 genotyped donors of the cohort, an average of around 240,000 unique TCR beta nucleotide sequences were sequenced per donor, about a sixth of them non-productive. About 5 DR-DQ haplotypes were handled as single units for association and clustering, since linkage in the cohort was strong. The T cell repertoires of under 750 subjects were profiled by immunosequencing and related to cytomegalovirus serostatus. The later analysis used no new phenotypic data to find candidate immune exposures, relying instead on TCR beta sequences and their occurrence across donors. An earlier analysis of nearly 600 of the donors applied high-throughput TCR beta sequencing to assess whether each TCR beta V gene segment acted as functional or pseudogenic.

Library prep was done by the immunoSEQ multiplex PCR assay. For the multiplex PCR, a mixture combining 60 forward primers for TCR Vbeta segments and 13 reverse primers for TCR Jbeta segments was used. The CDR3 region of rearranged TCR beta genes was amplified from genomic DNA with a multiplex PCR assay. Amplified TCR beta libraries were sequenced as 87-base-pair reads on the Illumina HiSeq System. Per the authors' processing: A later analysis counted about 82 million unique TCR beta chains across the 700 or so repertoires, and roughly 11 million of these chains were shared by at least two donors. A nearest-neighbor algorithm error-corrected the raw reads and collapsed the reads into unique sequences, merging closely related sequences to remove PCR and sequencing errors. V, D and J gene segments were assigned by aligning CDR3 sequences to IMGT reference sequences. For a sequence to be retained, a match of at least six nucleotides was required to both a V gene segment and a J gene segment. Rearrangements were classified as productive when the CDR3 lacked stop codons and remained in frame with V and J, and all other rearrangements were classified as non-productive. Following IMGT convention, CDR3 was defined as the stretch from the second conserved V-encoded cysteine up to the conserved J-encoded phenylalanine. The earlier analysis of 587 of the donors excluded sequences that lacked an unambiguous match to a single V gene segment. An earlier analysis of some 500 of the donors classified V segments as functional when productive rearrangements were above 56.7% and as segregating when the standard deviation between donors was above 5%. A statistical classification framework was built for diagnosing cytomegalovirus status from the catalog of TCR beta chain sequences. In a later analysis, V and J genes were assigned by comparing TCR nucleotide sequences against IMGT/GENE-DB human TR gene sequences. A later analysis assigned CDR3 sequences and most-parsimonious VDJ recombination scenarios with the TCRdist pipeline. In a later analysis, every TCR beta chain was defined by the combination of its CDR3 amino acid sequence and its V-gene family, and reads without a unique V-gene family were dropped. A later analysis removed 592 highly shared, low-generation-probability nucleotide sequences to deal with suspected cross-contamination and a sequencing artifact. A later analysis calculated a clonal expansion index for each public chain from normalized within-repertoire ranks of inferred template counts. In a later analysis, generation probabilities were computed using a VDJ recombination model fitted to out-of-frame rearrangements, and the results were checked against IGoR. Hypergeometric tests were used in a later analysis to score TCR-TCR, TCR-HLA and TCR-CMV co-occurrence, with a repertoire-size bias correction applied to the TCR pairs. To estimate false discovery rates, a later analysis permuted the HLA or CMV assignments 20 times. In a later analysis, co-occurring TCRs were grouped using DBSCAN, and TCRdist sequence similarity was added for clustering within HLA-allele-positive subsets. For co-occurrence clustering, repertoires with fewer than 30,000 or more than 120,000 public chains were excluded, along with a handful of repertoires with anomalous nucleotide sharing. TCRdb stores this immuneACCESS table with in-frame sequences only. Part of the clones is absent; in the studies checked, under half of the shortfall reflects unresolved V genes, and no reason is known for the rest. The V and J calls and the clone size are those of that table, but D and trimming were determined from the DNA. For this sample there are around 130,000 clones; 70% to 85% appear just once. The ten largest account for almost 3% of the sample.

General study outcomes and caveats: In a later analysis, TCR association rates were found to vary across HLA loci, with the most associated TCRs seen for DRB1 alleles and the fewest for HLA-C alleles. The classifier was reported to diagnose cytomegalovirus status with high specificity and sensitivity in both the original cohort and the validation cohort. Compared with equally common non-associated chains, HLA-associated TCR beta chains in a later analysis were more clonally expanded and had lower generation probabilities. Some IMGT-functional V segments, including TRBV6-2 and TRBV6-3, could not be told apart with the 87-base-pair reads, so those segments were excluded. Strong co-occurrence of HLA alleles, especially DR and DQ, made assigning TCR associations to individual alleles difficult. Specific HLA alleles were associated with 18,000 or so TCR beta sequences at a false discovery rate of 0.05 in a later analysis. Several of the top co-occurrence clusters appeared to be linked to parvovirus B19, influenza, CMV and Epstein-Barr virus, according to a later analysis. According to the authors, the approach could potentially be generalized to other disease states and immunological phenotypes. Most TCR sequences were seen in very few donors, while some public TCRs were found in many individuals. In a later genetic analysis, a missense DCLRE1C variant was associated with V-gene and J-gene trimming of TCR beta chains, and the association was replicated in an independent cohort. A later analysis found that most CMV-associated TCR beta chains appeared HLA-restricted, with HLA associations seemingly driven largely by CMV exposure. Linkage disequilibrium might explain the correlated functional status among segregating V segments, but an unknown experimental factor could not be excluded. Only TCR beta chains were sequenced in this cohort, and the absence of alpha or paired-chain data limited detectable features. A group of highly shared sequence variants was considered likely to be a technical artifact of the sequencing pipeline. The earlier analysis of about 600 of the donors excluded around 17 rarely observed V segments, including chromosome 9 orphons, because counts were too low. Because some donors lacked HLA typing at each locus, the association tests relied only on the typed subset. A further reported finding was that TCR beta sequences accurately predicted the HLA-A and HLA-B alleles for most subjects in the first cohort. Immune exposure information for the cohort was limited to CMV serostatus. An earlier analysis of approximately 590 of the donors showed that most TCR beta V segments appeared in productive rearrangements either about 87% or about 30% of the time, which broadly matched IMGT annotations. The study gave a list of about 160 TCR beta chains associated with cytomegalovirus. In vitro tests confirmed that three of the cytomegalovirus-associated TCR beta chains recognize cytomegalovirus antigens. In a later genetic analysis, fewer N-insertions in productive TCRs were reported among donors in an Asian-associated ancestry cluster than the 666-donor mean. The presence/absence analyses assumed that sequencing depth was roughly uniform across donors, and that assumption may not be true.

The cohort consisted of 650 to 850 healthy bone marrow donors. At the time of sampling, all cohort members were nominally healthy, though unrecorded immune exposures were likely present. The donor tested CMV seropositive and was one of the 289 seropositive cohort members. A peripheral blood sample was collected from each donor, and TCR beta sequencing was performed on peripheral blood mononuclear cells. The Qiagen DNeasy Blood Extraction Kit was used to extract genomic DNA from the blood cell samples. Regarding this clone: No antigen is known for it. Base qualities are not provided; no much larger clone lies one nucleotide away.

CDR1 and CDR2 were assigned from the germline V gene as MGHDK and SYGVNS. Spanning cysteine to phenylalanine, the CDR3 consists of 16 amino acids. Kept here is only the CDR3 DNA, which spans 48 bases and is read in frame from base 1. V is cut back by 7 bases and J by 0 bases, with 5 bases in the junction unmatched. The V and J segments used are TRBV25-1 and TRBJ2-6; 8 bases in between match TRBD1. Material for sequencing was PBMCs. The source is a woman aged 18-29 years in good health and CMV-seropositive. In nucleotide form, the sequence is TGTGCCAGCAACGGACAGGGACTCTCTGGGGCCAACGTCCTGACTTTC. This encodes CASNGQGLSGANVLTF.